This T cell receptor beta chain was profiled in a study of control samples from healthy donors and cancer patients. V was clipped by 6 bases and J by 8 bases; unmatched bases: 2. CDR1 SNHLY and CDR2 FYNNEI come from the germline V gene. The CDR3 spans 12 residues. Method: immunoSEQ multiplex PCR; TCRdb's copy keeps in-frame clones and lacks some. Here the sample spans about 85,000 clones, 85% to 90% being singletons. The sequence was collected from a woman aged 60-75 years in good health. The sample comprised blood. The chain joins TRBV2 to TRBJ2-1; TRBD2 matches 9 bases. CDR3 protein: CASRGLAHEQFF. As DNA, the CDR3 is TGTGCCAGCAGGGGACTAGCCCATGAGCAGTTCTTC.